This passage covers 25 T cell receptor beta chains from one sample sequenced in a study of shared clonotypes between healthy human individuals. Repertoires were generated with immunoSEQ multiplex PCR, while TCRdb's copy carries only in-frame clones and drops some. The data show 2 million to 2.5 million clones, with around 95% seen just once and 0.13% held by the top ten. What was sequenced was naive CD4+ T cells sorted from blood. Subset meaning: CD45RA+ positively selected. The receptors originated from a man younger than 35 in good health.

The CDR3 is CAWIWSGQGPGGYTF. The CDR3 DNA is TGTGCCTGGATATGGTCGGGACAGGGTCCGGGTGGCTACACCTTC. The chain uses TRBV30 and TRBJ1-2; 9 nucleotides match TRBD1. CDR1 GTSNPN and CDR2 SVGIG come from the germline V gene (reference sequence). This CDR3 is 15 amino acids long. V was clipped by 4 bases and J by 7 bases; unmatched bases: 13.

This clone was detected only once. The chain joins TRBV7-2 to TRBJ1-6, with a tentative D call TRBD1 (5 bases). The CDR3 sequence is 14 residues long. Germline V gene sequence: CDR1 SGHTA, CDR2 FQGNSA. V lost 8 bases and J lost 7, with 15 bases in between. The CDR3 DNA follows: TGTGCCAGCTCCCGGGTCCAGGGAAATTCACCCCTCCACTTT. Its translation is CASSRVQGNSPLHF.

As DNA, the CDR3 is TGTGCCAGCAGCTTAGGTGGAACCCTCGACACTGAAGCTTTCTTT. As protein: CASSLGGTLDTEAFF. The chain recombines TRBV11-2 with TRBJ1-1; D not resolved. Germline V gene sequence: CDR1 SGHAT, CDR2 FQNNGV. Trimming left V 1 base short and J 3 bases short, with 12 bases between. This CDR3 is 15 amino acids long.

This clone was observed a single time. CDR3 coding DNA: TGCGCCAGCAGCTCGCGACAGGGGGGGACTAACTACGAGCAGTACTTC. This codes for CASSSRQGGTNYEQYF. The rearrangement links TRBV5-1 to TRBJ2-7; 9 bases are a match to TRBD1. From germline, CDR1 is SGHRS and CDR2 YFSETQ. CDR3 length: 16 amino acids. Trimming removed 3 bases from V and 3 bases from J; junction bases left unmatched: 10.

The V and J genes are TRBV19 and TRBJ1-1; D gene unclear. V was shortened by 1 base and J by 7 bases, with 4 bases between the two germline ends. The CDR3 sequence is 11 residues long. Germline values: CDR1 LNHDA, CDR2 SQIVND (reference sequence). CDR3 region: CASSIGVEAFF. The CDR3 nucleotides are TGTGCCAGTAGTATAGGAGTTGAAGCTTTCTTT.

This clone was counted a single time. The J gene is TRBJ1-3, the V gene TRBV4-1; TRBD1 is a possible D gene (5 bases). Between the trimmed V and J ends, which lost 0 bases and 4 bases, there was a span of 13 bases. Looked up from germline, CDR1 is MGHRA and CDR2 is YSYEKL. The CDR3 contains 16 residues. The CDR3 protein is CASSQESETVGNTIYF. The DNA for the CDR3 is TGCGCCAGCAGCCAAGAGTCTGAGACAGTGGGAAACACCATATATTTT.

The chain couples TRBV10-3 to TRBJ2-7; D may be TRBD1 or TRBD2 (5 bases each). With 8 bases removed from V and 7 bases from J, the gap between germline ends came to 15 bases. The CDR3 is made up of 12 amino acids. Germline values: CDR1 ENHRY, CDR2 SYGVKD. The CDR3: CAIGDGAWEQYF. CDR3 sequence (DNA): TGTGCCATCGGGGACGGTGCCTGGGAGCAGTACTTC.

V usage is TRBV27 and J usage is TRBJ2-7, with D possibly called TRBD1 or TRBD2 (5 bases each). Germline V lookup: CDR1 MNHEY, CDR2 SMNVEV (reference sequence). The CDR3 extends over 16 amino acids. The V end was cut by 6 bases, the J end by 1 base, with 19 bases between. The CDR3 bases are TGTGCCAGCAGACACAGTACTAGGGGCAGTTCCTACGAGCAGTACTTC. This translates into CASRHSTRGSSYEQYF.

This clone has just one count. Written as DNA, the CDR3 is TGTGCCTGGAGTTCCCGAGGGACAGCTCAGCCCCAGCATTTT. Protein sequence: CAWSSRGTAQPQHF. The rearrangement uses TRBV30 and TRBJ1-5; 7 bases align to TRBD1. CDR3 size: 14 residues. Per germline, CDR1 GTSNPN and CDR2 SVGIG (reference sequence). V gave up 2 bases and J gave up 6 bases; unmatched junction bases: 7.

The V call is TRBV18, the J call TRBJ2-2; possibly TRBD1 for D (5 bases). The CDR3 is made up of 15 amino acids. V was cut by 5 bases and J by 4 bases, with 14 bases left in between. Germline loops: CDR1 KGHSH, CDR2 LQKENI. The CDR3 coding sequence is TGTGCCAGCTCAGCCGCAGCAGGGATCACCGGGGAGCTGTTTTTT. The encoded protein is CASSAAAGITGELFF.

V gene TRBV5-8 combines with J gene TRBJ2-7; tentative D call: TRBD1 (6 bases). V lost 0 bases to trimming and J lost 3 bases, with 7 bases between them. The CDR3 length is 13 residues. In germline, CDR1 is SGHTS, CDR2 YDEGEE. For the CDR3, the DNA is TGTGCCAGCAGCTTGGGGACAGACTACGAGCAGTACTTC. Protein sequence: CASSLGTDYEQYF.

Concerning this clone itself: This sample includes further DNA sequences coding for the same CDR3. The rearrangement uses TRBV5-1 and TRBJ2-5, with 7 bases fitting TRBD1. The CDR3 consists of 15 residues. V lost 2 bases to trimming and J lost 0 bases; unmatched junction nucleotides: 4. From germline, CDR1 is SGHRS and CDR2 YFSETQ. The CDR3 sequence is CASSLYDRDQETQYF. The DNA of the CDR3 is TGCGCCAGCAGCTTATACGACAGGGACCAAGAGACCCAGTACTTC. Variable domain in full (rest from reference TRBV5-1 and TRBJ2-5): KAGVTQTPRYLIKTRGQQVTLSCSPISGHRSVSWYQQTPGQGLQFLFEYFSETQRNKGNFPGRFSGRQFSNSRSEMNVSTLELGDSALYLCASSLYDRDQETQYFGPGTRLLVL.

Comment on this clone: Other DNA sequences in the same sample also yield this CDR3. The CDR3 bases are TGCGCCAGCAGCTTGGGGGCTAGCGGGCAAGAGACCCAGTACTTC. Translation: CASSLGASGQETQYF. The gene calls are TRBV5-1 and TRBJ2-5; TRBD2 matches at 8 bases. V gave up 0 bases and J gave up 2 bases; unmatched junction bases: 3. In germline, CDR1 is SGHRS, CDR2 YFSETQ. The CDR3 is 15 amino acids.

Regarding this clone: Distinct nucleotide sequences in the sample also encode this CDR3. The chain carries TRBV2 and TRBJ2-3; D remains ambiguous. V was clipped by 4 bases and J by 0 bases, with 5 bases between them. Per germline, CDR1 SNHLY and CDR2 FYNNEI. CDR3 size: 13 residues. The CDR3 region has the DNA TGTGCCAGCAGTGTACAGAGCACAGATACGCAGTATTTT. It specifies CASSVQSTDTQYF.

V is TRBV6-6 and J is TRBJ1-2; TRBD1 might be the D (5 bases). The V and J ends lost 10 bases and 3 bases respectively, with 15 bases between them. The CDR3 covers 13 residues. Germline assignment: CDR1 MNHNY and CDR2 SVGAGI (reference sequence). CDR3 residues: CAMGRTSHYGYTF. In DNA, the CDR3 is TGTGCCATGGGGCGGACCTCACACTATGGCTACACCTTC.

J is TRBJ1-2 and V is TRBV5-6; TRBD1 aligns across 7 bases. In germline, CDR1 is SGHDT, CDR2 YYEEEE. The junction had 3 bases not matched to a gene; V was cut back by 0 bases and J by 7 bases. The CDR3 has 13 amino acids. This chain's CDR3 is CASSLAAGGGYTF. DNA of the CDR3: TGTGCCAGCAGCTTGGCGGCAGGGGGTGGCTACACCTTC.

CDR3 region: CASSLRGPRFYEQYF. The CDR3 DNA follows: TGTGCCAGCAGCTTGAGGGGGCCTCGTTTTTACGAGCAGTACTTC. This sequence joins TRBV5-4 and TRBJ2-7; 7 nucleotides align to TRBD1. The length of the CDR3 is 15 residues. In germline, CDR1 is SGHNT, CDR2 YYREEE (reference sequence). V was pared by 1 base and J by 4 bases, with 8 bases of the junction left unmatched.

The chain couples TRBV5-6 to TRBJ2-7, with D hard to call. Trimming removed 4 bases at V and 0 bases at J, with 14 bases between. The CDR3 consists of 15 residues. From germline, CDR1 is SGHDT and CDR2 YYEEEE. In DNA, the CDR3 is TGTGCCAGCAGCCGCGACGCACTCGGCTCCTACGAGCAGTACTTC. Its protein is CASSRDALGSYEQYF.

The chain combines TRBV30 with TRBJ1-2; the D gene is possibly TRBD1 (6 bases). The germline V gene has CDR1 GTSNPN and CDR2 SVGIG (reference sequence). CDR3 length: 18 amino acids. Trimming removed 3 bases at V and 4 bases at J, with 27 bases between. This CDR3 is CAWSEGSGRGHLGYGYTF. Here the CDR3 DNA reads TGTGCCTGGAGCGAAGGCTCGGGACGGGGACACTTGGGCTATGGCTACACCTTC.

The chain couples TRBV7-2 to TRBJ2-1, with D unresolved. The V end was cut by 3 bases, the J end by 8 bases, with 11 bases between. Per the germline V gene, CDR1 is SGHTA and CDR2 is FQGNSA. The length of the CDR3 is 13 residues. In DNA form, the CDR3 reads TGTGCCAGCAGCTTGGCCTTGACTCATGAGCAGTTCTTC. Encoded protein: CASSLALTHEQFF.

A remark on this clone: Other DNA sequences in the sample encode the same CDR3. V is TRBV7-2 and J is TRBJ2-7, with 9 bases aligning to TRBD1. The CDR3 runs to 14 residues. V was pared by 5 bases and J by 2 bases, with 4 bases of the junction left unmatched. Looked up from germline, CDR1 is SGHTA and CDR2 is FQGNSA. The DNA for the CDR3 is TGTGCCAGCAGCCCGGGACAGGGAACCTACGAGCAGTACTTC. It translates to CASSPGQGTYEQYF. The full variable domain, rest sourced from reference TRBV7-2 and TRBJ2-7, is GAGVSQSPSNKVTEKGKDVELRCDPISGHTALYWYRQSLGQGLEFLIYFQGNSAPDKSGLPSDRFSAERTGGSVSTLTIQRTQQEDSAVYLCASSPGQGTYEQYFGPGTRLTVT.

This chain joins TRBV19 and TRBJ2-5; tentatively, D is TRBD1 (5 bases). The CDR3 contains 14 residues. CDR1 is LNHDA and CDR2 is SQIVND in the germline V gene (reference sequence). Trimming removed 1 base from V and 1 base from J, with 7 bases in between. The CDR3 nucleotides read TGTGCCAGTAGTATAGTAGGGGTCCAAGAGACCCAGTACTTC. Translation gives CASSIVGVQETQYF. The full variable domain, its missing parts supplied by reference TRBV19 and TRBJ2-5, is DGGITQSPKYLFRKEGQNVTLSCEQNLNHDAMYWYRQDPGQGLRLIYYSQIVNDFQKGDIAEGYSVSREKKESFPLTVTSAQKNPTAFYLCASSIVGVQETQYFGPGTRLLVL.

On this clone: Compared with germline, one end of the junction differs, possibly owing to a read error. The gene calls are TRBV5-1 and TRBJ2-1; D remains unclear. Germline-derived CDR1 and CDR2 are SGHRS and YFSETQ. The CDR3 has 13 amino acids. CDR3: CASSLDPNTGPLF. CDR3 sequence (DNA): TGCGCCAGCAGCTTGGACCCGAACACGGGTCCGCTCTTC.

The chain carries TRBV18 and TRBJ2-7; tentatively, D is TRBD1 (5 bases). V was pared by 2 bases and J by 2 bases, with 13 bases between. The CDR3 totals 15 residues. Germline V gene data show CDR1 as KGHSH and CDR2 as LQKENI. The CDR3 DNA is TGTGCCAGCTCACCAGCAGGGAATCCCGCCTACGAGCAGTACTTC. It codes for CASSPAGNPAYEQYF.

V usage is TRBV4-1 and J usage is TRBJ2-7, with D unresolved. V lost 3 bases, J lost 3 bases, and 3 bases lay in between. Per the germline V gene, CDR1 is MGHRA and CDR2 is YSYEKL. The CDR3 loop spans 11 amino acids. CDR3 region: CASSHRYEQYF. Here the CDR3 DNA reads TGCGCCAGCAGCCACCGCTACGAGCAGTACTTC.